This T cell receptor (beta chain) was retrieved from a study of CD8 T cells in acute hepatitis C reinfection (dated by TCRdb to the early 2020s). Background on the whole study: This study examined the TCRbeta repertoire of CD8+ T cells that recognize the HCV NS3-1073 epitope, both during acute infection and after viral clearance. Paired acute and follow-up samples were contributed by four spontaneous resolvers. The investigation overall reported the following: NS3-1073 specific cells were too rare to sort in chronically infected subjects, so no follow-up repertoires exist for those subjects. High diversity was observed in NS3-1073 specific repertoires, and no significant differences in diversity were found between acute resolver, follow-up resolver and acute chronic samples. Because bulk sequencing covered only the TCRbeta chain, the alphabeta pairing of the public clonotypes could not be determined. It was rare for CDR3 sequences to be shared with other epitopes, and exact matching may have been limited by differing sequencing approaches. Thirteen public clonotypes were identified irrespective of outcome, and one of the public clonotypes used V04-02/J02-02.

Genomic DNA was extracted from the FACS-sorted cells, and the TCRbeta chains were sequenced by the commercial immunoSEQ service. The authors' pipeline ran thus. ImmunoSEQ Analyzer software v3.0 and R v3.5.1 were the tools used to analyze the repertoire data. Sequences containing stop codons or out-of-frame rearrangements were removed, so only productive rearrangements were analyzed. Simpson diversity, Shannon entropy, CDR3 length and nucleotide addition metrics were supplied by the sequencing provider. Clonotypes were grouped by frequency as dominant, sub-dominant, low or lowest abundance, and most analyses excluded clonotypes below 0.1%. A CDR3 amino acid clonotype was designated public if detected in at least two subjects at a cumulative frequency of at least 0.5%. Sourced from immuneACCESS, this table was stored by TCRdb with only in-frame sequences that have V and J called. A share of the clones is absent; for the studies checked, an unresolved V gene accounts for under half, and the remainder has no known explanation. V, J and clone size are those of that table, while D and trimming were read from the DNA. Recorded for this sample are 30,000 to 40,000 clones; roughly 89% of them occurred a single time. The ten largest make up roughly 0.51% of the sample.

On this clone itself: Its antigen remains undetermined. Base qualities were left out, and no much larger clone turns up one base away.

What this sample's time point label stands for: naive CD8 control sorted from an acute-time-point sample. Enrolled in the Montreal Hepatitis C Cohort (HEPCO) in Canada, the donors were people who inject drugs, and these donors were followed every 3 months. Acute primary HCV infection was defined as a positive HCV RNA or antibody test that came after a negative test within the prior 24 weeks. Cells were surface stained with CD3, CD8 and CD45RO antibodies, and an aqua fixable dye was used to exclude dead cells. The cohort also included 5 or 6 subjects who developed chronic infection, defined as HCV RNA positivity at 24 weeks. Frozen stocks of peripheral blood mononuclear cells were first thawed, after which negative isolation of CD8+ T cells was carried out using the MACS CD8+ T cell Isolation Kit. A BD FACSAria II cell sorter was used to sort the cells. This sequence originates from a man younger than 40 with chronic hepatitis C. The specimen was naive CD8+ T cells from PBMCs. Interpreted using the paper, the cell subset or site label stands for: sorted total naive CD45RO-negative CD8+ T cells.

The CDR3 sequence is CASRDLTEQFF. The DNA sequence follows: TGTGCCAGCAGGGATCTTACAGAGCAGTTCTTC. The rearranged segments are TRBV6-5 and TRBJ2-1; no D gene is confidently identified. Spanning cysteine to phenylalanine, the CDR3 consists of 11 amino acids. Of the read, only the CDR3 DNA is kept; its 33 bases are in frame from base 1. Looking up the germline V gene yields CDR1 MNHEY and CDR2 SVGAGI. V is shortened by 6 bases, J by 10 bases, and the region joining them spans 10 bases.